Described below is a single T cell receptor (beta chain) sequence and its context. At one of its ends the junction is not consistent with the germline gene, which may arise from a read error. The source of the sample is a study of T cell responses to AZD1222 COVID-19 vaccine. The CDR3 loop spans 18 amino acids. Germline V gene data show CDR1 as LGHNA and CDR2 as YNFKEQ. Assay used: immunoSEQ multiplex PCR; TCRdb lists only in-frame clones, some missing. The data hold about 73,000 clones, with approximately 89% observed a single time. The sample in question was peripheral blood, obtained on day 0 of AZD1222 vaccination. The chain carries TRBV4-2 and TRBJ2-2; the match to TRBD2 covers 9 bases. The TCR comes from an adult in good health. The CDR3, as DNA: TGTGCCAGCAGCAAAGAGGGGAAGCGGGGGGATCTAGACGGGGAGCTGTTTTTT. Translated, it gives CASSKEGKRGDLDGELFF.